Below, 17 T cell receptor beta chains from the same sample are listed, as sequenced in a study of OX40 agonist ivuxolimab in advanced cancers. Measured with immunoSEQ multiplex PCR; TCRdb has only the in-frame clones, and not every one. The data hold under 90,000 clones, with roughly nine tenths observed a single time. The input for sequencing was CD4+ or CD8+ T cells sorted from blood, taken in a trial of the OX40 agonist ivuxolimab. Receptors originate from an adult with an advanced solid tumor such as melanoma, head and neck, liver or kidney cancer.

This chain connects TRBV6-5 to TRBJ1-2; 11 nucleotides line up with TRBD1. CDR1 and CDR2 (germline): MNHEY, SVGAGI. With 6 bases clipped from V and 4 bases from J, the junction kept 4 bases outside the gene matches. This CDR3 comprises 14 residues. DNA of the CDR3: TGTGCCAGCAGGGGACAGGGGGTTAGCTATGGCTACACCTTC. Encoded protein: CASRGQGVSYGYTF.

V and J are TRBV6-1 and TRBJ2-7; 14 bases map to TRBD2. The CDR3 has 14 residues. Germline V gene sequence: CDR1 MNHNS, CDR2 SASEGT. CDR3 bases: TGTGCCAGCAGTGAAGACGGGACTAGCGGGAGAGTAACGGTC. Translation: CASSEDGTSGRVTV.

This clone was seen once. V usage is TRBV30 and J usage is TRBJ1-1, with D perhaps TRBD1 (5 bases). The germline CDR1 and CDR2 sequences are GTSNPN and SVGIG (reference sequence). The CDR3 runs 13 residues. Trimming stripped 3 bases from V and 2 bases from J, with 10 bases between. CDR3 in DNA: TGTGCCTGGAGCCGGGACCGTAACACTGAAGCTTTCTTT. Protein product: CAWSRDRNTEAFF.

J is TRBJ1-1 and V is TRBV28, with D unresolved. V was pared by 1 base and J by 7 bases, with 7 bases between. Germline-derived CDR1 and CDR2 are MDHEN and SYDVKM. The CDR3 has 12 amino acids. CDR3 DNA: TGTGCCAGCAGTTTATACGGCGTTGAAGCTTTCTTT. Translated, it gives CASSLYGVEAFF. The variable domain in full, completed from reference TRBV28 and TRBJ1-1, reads DVKVTQSSRYLVKRTGEKVFLECVQDMDHENMFWYRQDPGLGLRLIYFSYDVKMKEKGDIPEGYSVSREKKERFSLILESASTNQTSMYLCASSLYGVEAFFGQGTRLTVV.

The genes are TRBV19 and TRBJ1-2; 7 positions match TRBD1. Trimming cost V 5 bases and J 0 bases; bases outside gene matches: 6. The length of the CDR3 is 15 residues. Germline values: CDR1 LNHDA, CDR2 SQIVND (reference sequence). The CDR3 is CASSPTGNPNYGYTF. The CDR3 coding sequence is TGTGCCAGTAGTCCGACAGGGAATCCTAACTATGGCTACACCTTC.

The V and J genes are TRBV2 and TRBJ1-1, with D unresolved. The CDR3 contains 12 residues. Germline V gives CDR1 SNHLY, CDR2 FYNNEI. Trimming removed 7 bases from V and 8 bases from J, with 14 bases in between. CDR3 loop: CASTLEPSEAFF. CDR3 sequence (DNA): TGTGCCAGCACCCTGGAGCCCTCCGAAGCTTTCTTT.

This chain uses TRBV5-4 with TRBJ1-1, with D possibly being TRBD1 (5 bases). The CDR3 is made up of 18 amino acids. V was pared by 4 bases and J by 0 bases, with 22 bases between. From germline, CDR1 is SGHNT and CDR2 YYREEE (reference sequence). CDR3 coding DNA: TGTGCCAGCAGCCGGGGGAGGGGCTCGGGTCTCATGAACACTGAAGCTTTCTTT. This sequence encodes CASSRGRGSGLMNTEAFF.

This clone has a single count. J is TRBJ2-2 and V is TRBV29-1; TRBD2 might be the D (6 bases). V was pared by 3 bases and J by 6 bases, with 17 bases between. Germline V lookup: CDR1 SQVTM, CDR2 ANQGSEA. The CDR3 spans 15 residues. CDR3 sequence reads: CSVEIVGGLAGELFF. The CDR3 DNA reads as TGCAGCGTTGAGATTGTGGGAGGATTGGCCGGGGAGCTGTTTTTT.

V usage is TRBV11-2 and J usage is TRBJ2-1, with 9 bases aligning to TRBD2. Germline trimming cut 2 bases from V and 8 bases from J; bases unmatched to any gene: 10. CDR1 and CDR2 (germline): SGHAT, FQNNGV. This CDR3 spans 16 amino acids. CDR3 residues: CASSLPAGGAVHEQFF. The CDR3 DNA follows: TGTGCCAGCAGCTTACCCGCGGGGGGGGCCGTCCATGAGCAGTTCTTC.

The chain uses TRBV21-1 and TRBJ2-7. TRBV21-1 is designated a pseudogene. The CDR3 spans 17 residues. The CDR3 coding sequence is TGTGCCAGCAGCAAAGTGGATCGGCTACCGAAGATCTACGAGCAGTACTTC. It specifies CASSKVDRLPKIYEQYF.

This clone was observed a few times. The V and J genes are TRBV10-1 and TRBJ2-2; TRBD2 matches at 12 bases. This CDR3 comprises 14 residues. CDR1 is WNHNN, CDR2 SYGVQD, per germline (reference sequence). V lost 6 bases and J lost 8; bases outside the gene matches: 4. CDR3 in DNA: TGCGCCAGCAGACGGACTAGCGGGACTGGGGAGCTGTTTTTT. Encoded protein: CASRRTSGTGELFF.

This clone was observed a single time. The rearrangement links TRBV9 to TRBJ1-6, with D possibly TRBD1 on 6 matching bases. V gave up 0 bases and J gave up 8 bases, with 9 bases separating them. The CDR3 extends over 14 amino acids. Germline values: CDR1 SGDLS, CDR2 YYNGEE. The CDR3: CASSVGTDYSPLHF. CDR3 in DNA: TGTGCCAGCAGCGTAGGGACAGACTATTCACCCCTCCACTTT.

CDR3 protein: CASSPRQVFYEQYF. CDR3 nucleotide sequence: TGTGCCAGCAGCCCGAGACAAGTCTTCTACGAGCAGTACTTC. The V call is TRBV5-8, the J call TRBJ2-5; D is unresolved. The closer fit of TRBJ2-7 to the DNA end suggests the J call may be wrong. The CDR3 is 14 amino acids. Germline CDR1 and CDR2: SGHTS and YDEGEE.

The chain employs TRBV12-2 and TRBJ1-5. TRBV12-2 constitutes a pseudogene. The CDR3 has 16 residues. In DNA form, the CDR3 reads TGTGCAAGTCGCTTAGAAGTCGGGATTAGCAATCAGCCCCAGCATTTT. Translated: CASRLEVGISNQPQHF.

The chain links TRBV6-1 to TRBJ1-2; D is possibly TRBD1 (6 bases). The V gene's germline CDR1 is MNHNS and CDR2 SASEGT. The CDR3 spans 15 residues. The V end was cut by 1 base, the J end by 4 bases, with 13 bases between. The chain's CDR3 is CASSEVTGPLYGYTF. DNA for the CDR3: TGTGCCAGCAGTGAAGTGACAGGACCCCTCTATGGCTACACCTTC.

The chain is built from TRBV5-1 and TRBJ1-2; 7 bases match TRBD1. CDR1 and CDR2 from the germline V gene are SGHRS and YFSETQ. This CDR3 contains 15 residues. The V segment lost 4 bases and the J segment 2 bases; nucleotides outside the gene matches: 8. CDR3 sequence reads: CASSPSLGQNYGYTF. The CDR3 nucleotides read TGCGCCAGCAGCCCGAGCTTGGGACAGAACTATGGCTACACCTTC.

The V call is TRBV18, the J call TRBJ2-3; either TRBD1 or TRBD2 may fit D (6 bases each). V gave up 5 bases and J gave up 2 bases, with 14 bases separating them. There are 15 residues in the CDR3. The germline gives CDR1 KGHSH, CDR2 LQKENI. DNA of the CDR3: TGTGCCAGCTCATCGGTGGGGGGCAACACAGATACGCAGTATTTT. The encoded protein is CASSSVGGNTDTQYF. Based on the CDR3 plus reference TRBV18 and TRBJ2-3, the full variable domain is NAGVMQNPRHLVRRRGQEARLRCSPMKGHSHVYWYRQLPEEGLKFMVYLQKENIIDESGMPKERFSAEFPKEGPSILRIQQVVRGDSAAYFCASSSVGGNTDTQYFGPGTRLTVL.